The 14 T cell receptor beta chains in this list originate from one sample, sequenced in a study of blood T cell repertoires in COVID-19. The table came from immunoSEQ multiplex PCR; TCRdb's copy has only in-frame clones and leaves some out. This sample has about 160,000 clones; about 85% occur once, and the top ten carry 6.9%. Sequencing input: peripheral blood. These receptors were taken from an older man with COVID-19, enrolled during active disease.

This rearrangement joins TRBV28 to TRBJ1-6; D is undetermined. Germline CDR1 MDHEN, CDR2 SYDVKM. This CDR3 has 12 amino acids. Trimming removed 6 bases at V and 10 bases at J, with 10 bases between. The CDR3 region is CASRRVGSPLHF. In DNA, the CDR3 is TGTGCCAGCAGGAGGGTTGGATCACCCCTCCACTTT.

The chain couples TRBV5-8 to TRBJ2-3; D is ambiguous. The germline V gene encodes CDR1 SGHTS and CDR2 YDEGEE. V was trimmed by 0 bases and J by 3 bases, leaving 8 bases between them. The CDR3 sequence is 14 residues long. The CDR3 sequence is CASSLGLATDTQYF. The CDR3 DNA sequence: TGTGCCAGCAGCTTGGGGTTAGCTACAGATACGCAGTATTTT.

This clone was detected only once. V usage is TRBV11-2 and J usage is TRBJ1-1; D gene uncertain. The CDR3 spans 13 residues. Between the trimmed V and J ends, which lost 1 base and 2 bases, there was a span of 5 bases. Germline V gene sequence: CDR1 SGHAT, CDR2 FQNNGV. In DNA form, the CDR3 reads TGTGCCAGCAGCTTAGGACTAAACACTGAAGCTTTCTTT. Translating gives CASSLGLNTEAFF.

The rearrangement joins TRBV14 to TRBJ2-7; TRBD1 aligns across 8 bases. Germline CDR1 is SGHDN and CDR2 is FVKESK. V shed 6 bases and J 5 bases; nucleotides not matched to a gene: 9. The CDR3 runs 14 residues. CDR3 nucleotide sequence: TGTGCCAGCAGGCCCAGTTCAGGGGGCCACGAGCAGTACTTC. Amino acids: CASRPSSGGHEQYF.

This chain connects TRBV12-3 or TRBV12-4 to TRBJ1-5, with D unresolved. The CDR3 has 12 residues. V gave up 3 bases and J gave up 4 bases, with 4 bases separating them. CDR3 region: CASSFLNQPQHF. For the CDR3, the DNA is TGTGCCAGCAGTTTTTTAAATCAGCCCCAGCATTTT.

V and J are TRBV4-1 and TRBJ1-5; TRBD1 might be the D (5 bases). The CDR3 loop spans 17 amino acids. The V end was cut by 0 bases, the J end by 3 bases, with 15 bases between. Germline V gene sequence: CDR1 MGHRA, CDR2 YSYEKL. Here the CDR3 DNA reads TGCGCCAGCAGCCAAGAGGCCTCCTCGACAGTCAATCAGCCCCAGCATTTT. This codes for CASSQEASSTVNQPQHF.

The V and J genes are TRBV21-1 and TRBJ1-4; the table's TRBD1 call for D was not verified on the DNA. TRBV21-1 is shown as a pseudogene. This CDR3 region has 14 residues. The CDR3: CASSNLGVNEKLFF. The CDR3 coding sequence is TGTGCCAGCAGCAATTTAGGGGTTAATGAAAAACTGTTTTTT.

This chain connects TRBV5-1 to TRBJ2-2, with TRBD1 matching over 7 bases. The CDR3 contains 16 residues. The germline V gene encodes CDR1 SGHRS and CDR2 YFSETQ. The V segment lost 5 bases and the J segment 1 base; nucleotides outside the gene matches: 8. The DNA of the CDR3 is TGCGCCAGCAGGCCGGGACAGCGAGTGAACACCGGGGAGCTGTTTTTT. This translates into CASRPGQRVNTGELFF. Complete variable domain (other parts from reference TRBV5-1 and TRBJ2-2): KAGVTQTPRYLIKTRGQQVTLSCSPISGHRSVSWYQQTPGQGLQFLFEYFSETQRNKGNFPGRFSGRQFSNSRSEMNVSTLELGDSALYLCASRPGQRVNTGELFFGEGSRLTVL.

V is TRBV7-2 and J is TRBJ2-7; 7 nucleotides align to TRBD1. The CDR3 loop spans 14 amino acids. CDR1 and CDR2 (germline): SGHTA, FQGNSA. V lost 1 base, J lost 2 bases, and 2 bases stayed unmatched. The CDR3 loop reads CASSLDRGPYEQYF. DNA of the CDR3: TGTGCCAGCAGCTTAGACAGGGGACCCTACGAGCAGTACTTC.

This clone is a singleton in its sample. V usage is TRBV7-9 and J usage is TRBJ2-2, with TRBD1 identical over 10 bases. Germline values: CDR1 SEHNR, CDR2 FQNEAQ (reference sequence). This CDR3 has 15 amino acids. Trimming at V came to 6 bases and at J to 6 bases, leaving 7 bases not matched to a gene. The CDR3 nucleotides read TGTGCCAGCAGTCGTCGACAGGGGGCGTCCGGGGAGCTGTTTTTT. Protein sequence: CASSRRQGASGELFF.

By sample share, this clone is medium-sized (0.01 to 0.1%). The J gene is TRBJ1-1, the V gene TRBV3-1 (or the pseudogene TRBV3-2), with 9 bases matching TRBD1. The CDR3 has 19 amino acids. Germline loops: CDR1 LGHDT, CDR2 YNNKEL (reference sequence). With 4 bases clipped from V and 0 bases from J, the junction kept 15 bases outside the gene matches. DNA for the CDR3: TGTGCCAGCAGCCTAGATGGGGTGGGGACAGGGAGAATGAACACTGAAGCTTTCTTT. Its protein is CASSLDGVGTGRMNTEAFF.

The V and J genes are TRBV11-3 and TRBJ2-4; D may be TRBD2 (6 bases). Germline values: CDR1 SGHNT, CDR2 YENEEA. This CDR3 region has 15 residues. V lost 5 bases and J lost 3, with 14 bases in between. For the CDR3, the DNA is TGTGCCAGCAGCCTTGGAGGGGAAGTCAAAAACATTCAGTACTTC. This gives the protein CASSLGGEVKNIQYF.

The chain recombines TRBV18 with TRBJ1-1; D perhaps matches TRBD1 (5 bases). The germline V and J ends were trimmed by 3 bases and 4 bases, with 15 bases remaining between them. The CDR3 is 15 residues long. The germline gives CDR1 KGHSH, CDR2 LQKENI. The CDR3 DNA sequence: TGTGCCAGCTCACCCCCTTCGGTAGGGGCCACTGAAGCTTTCTTT. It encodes CASSPPSVGATEAFF.

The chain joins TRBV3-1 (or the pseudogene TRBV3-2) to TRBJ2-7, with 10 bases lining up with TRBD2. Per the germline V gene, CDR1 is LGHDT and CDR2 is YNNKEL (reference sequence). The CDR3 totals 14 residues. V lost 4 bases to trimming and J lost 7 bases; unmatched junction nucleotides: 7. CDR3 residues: CASSPAGGPREQYF. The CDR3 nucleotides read TGTGCCAGCAGCCCAGCGGGGGGGCCGCGGGAGCAGTACTTC.